This is a list of T cell receptor beta chains from one sample in a study of blood T cell repertoires in COVID-19. Here immunoSEQ multiplex PCR was the method, and the copy in TCRdb shows in-frame clones only, minus some. The sample consists of under 250,000 clones, 80% to 90% of them appearing once. The sequencing sample was made of peripheral blood. These receptors came from a woman aged 45-59 years with acute or convalescent COVID-19. Each CDR3 is given with its conserved first and last residue. The D gene is left open where the match is weak. Clone size is not always given. Where it is, it says once, few, many or a class for expanded clones.

cdr3_aa cdr3_nt j_call v_call d_call clone_size
CASLISISGNTIYF TGTGCCAGCCTGATCAGTATCTCTGGAAACACCATATATTTT TRBJ1-3 TRBV2 - -
CASSPSGRAGFRDEQFF TGTGCCAGCAGCCCTAGCGGGAGGGCCGGGTTTCGGGATGAGCAGTTCTTC TRBJ2-1 TRBV28 TRBD2 -
CASSIDSGDSKYEQYF TGTGCCAGTAGTATAGATAGCGGGGACTCCAAGTACGAGCAGTACTTC TRBJ2-7 TRBV19 TRBD2 -
CASSTGEGYTF TGTGCCAGTAGTACAGGGGAAGGCTACACCTTC TRBJ1-2 TRBV19 - -
CASSLDGHNEKLFF TGTGCCAGCAGTTTGGACGGACATAATGAAAAACTGTTTTTT TRBJ1-4 TRBV28 - -
CASSLEQFSSYEQYF TGCGCCAGCAGCTTGGAACAGTTCTCCTCCTACGAGCAGTACTTC TRBJ2-7 TRBV5-1 - -
CASSGLAGGTLSYNEQFF TGTGCCAGCAGTGGACTAGCGGGAGGTACCCTCTCCTACAATGAGCAGTTCTTC TRBJ2-1 TRBV28 TRBD2 -
CASSYSDRVGEQYF TGTGCCAGCAGTTACTCGGACAGGGTTGGCGAGCAGTACTTC TRBJ2-7 TRBV6-5 TRBD1 -
CAISDDRSNTEAFF TGTGCCATCAGTGACGACAGATCAAACACTGAAGCTTTCTTT TRBJ1-1 TRBV10-3 - -
CASSQGASGKETQYF TGTGCCAGCAGCCAAGGTGCTAGCGGGAAAGAGACCCAGTACTTC TRBJ2-5 TRBV3-1/TRBV3-2 TRBD2 -
CASSLDRGYEQYF TGTGCCAGCAGCTTGGATCGGGGTTACGAGCAGTACTTC TRBJ2-7 TRBV5-4 - -
CASSQGGTGVSQYF TGTGCCAGCAGCCAGGGCGGGACAGGGGTCTCGCAGTACTTC TRBJ2-7 TRBV3-1/TRBV3-2 TRBD1 -
CASSETTVGEQYF TGTGCCAGCAGTGAAACTACTGTTGGGGAGCAGTACTTC TRBJ2-7 TRBV6-1 - -
CASRIAGELGQFF TGTGCCAGCAGGATAGCGGGAGAGCTCGGGCAGTTCTTC TRBJ2-1 TRBV28 TRBD2 -
CASRARHKWGYYNEQFF TGTGCCAGTAGAGCCAGGCATAAGTGGGGCTACTACAATGAGCAGTTCTTC TRBJ2-1 TRBV19 - -
CAWSVRRGANYGYTF TGTGCCTGGAGTGTACGAAGGGGTGCTAACTATGGCTACACCTTC TRBJ1-2 TRBV30 - -
CASSRVGALSYEQYF TGTGCCAGCTCACGCGTGGGGGCCCTCTCCTACGAGCAGTACTTC TRBJ2-7 TRBV3-1/TRBV3-2 - -
CASSVEDRSYEQYF TGTGCCAGCAGCGTAGAGGACAGGTCCTACGAGCAGTACTTC TRBJ2-7 TRBV9 TRBD1 -
CASSAGTRGDGELFF TGTGCCAGCAGCGCCGGGACTAGAGGGGACGGGGAGCTGTTTTTT TRBJ2-2 TRBV5-4 TRBD2 -
CAVRGLAGVGSYEQYF TGTGCAGTTAGGGGACTAGCGGGAGTCGGGTCCTACGAGCAGTACTTC TRBJ2-7 TRBV7-9 TRBD2 -
CASSQASTSPYEQYF TGCGCCAGCAGCCAAGCGTCTACCTCACCCTACGAGCAGTACTTC TRBJ2-7 TRBV4-1 - -
CASSLSASGRFYNEQFF TGTGCCAGCAGTTTATCGGCTAGCGGGAGGTTCTACAATGAGCAGTTCTTC TRBJ2-1 TRBV28 TRBD2 -
CASSAAGSSYNEQFF TGCGCCAGCAGTGCTGCGGGAAGCTCCTACAATGAGCAGTTCTTC TRBJ2-1 TRBV10-1 - -
CASSPMEGHNSPLHF TGTGCCAGCAGTCCCATGGAGGGGCATAATTCACCCCTCCACTTT TRBJ1-6 TRBV6-2/TRBV6-3 - -
CSAGDRGDEQFF TGCAGTGCTGGTGACAGGGGTGATGAGCAGTTCTTC TRBJ2-1 TRBV20-1 TRBD1 -
CASSYEAGGTDTQYF TGTGCCAGCAGCTACGAAGCAGGGGGCACAGATACGCAGTATTTT TRBJ2-3 TRBV27 - few
CASSGRQAAGYYGYTF TGTGCCAGCAGTGGTAGACAAGCGGCGGGCTACTATGGCTACACCTTC TRBJ1-2 TRBV6-2/TRBV6-3 - -
CATSDYGQEGDTQYF TGTGCCACCAGTGATTACGGACAGGAGGGGGATACGCAGTATTTT TRBJ2-3 TRBV24-1 - -
CATSAGGRDSPLHF TGTGCCACCAGTGCAGGAGGAAGAGATTCACCCCTCCACTTT TRBJ1-6 TRBV24-1 - -
CASSLALAGAYEQYF TGTGCCAGCAGCTTGGCGCTAGCGGGAGCTTACGAGCAGTACTTC TRBJ2-7 TRBV5-5 TRBD2 -
CASSYSRRLNTGELFF TGTGCCAGCAGTTACTCGAGAAGACTGAACACCGGGGAGCTGTTTTTT TRBJ2-2 TRBV6-6 - -
CASSLSEAYNEQFF TGTGCCAGCAGTTTAAGTGAGGCCTACAATGAGCAGTTCTTC TRBJ2-1 TRBV27 - -
CASSHPPGLAESTDTQYF TGCGCCAGCAGCCATCCCCCGGGCCTAGCGGAAAGCACAGATACGCAGTATTTT TRBJ2-3 TRBV4-1 TRBD2 -
CASSPRRLTNTGELFF TGTGCCAGCTCACCCAGGAGGCTTACGAACACCGGGGAGCTGTTTTTT TRBJ2-2 TRBV18 - -
CASSPWEGDYGYTF TGTGCCAGCAGCCCCTGGGAGGGGGACTATGGCTACACCTTC TRBJ1-2 TRBV5-4 - -
CASSRQGASETQYF TGTGCCAGCAGCCGACAGGGGGCCAGCGAGACCCAGTACTTC TRBJ2-5 TRBV6-5 TRBD1 -
CASAIWLAGGVFTDTQYF TGTGCCAGCGCAATTTGGCTAGCGGGAGGAGTATTCACAGATACGCAGTATTTT TRBJ2-3 TRBV27 TRBD2 -
CASLAGGDTEAFF TGTGCCAGCCTAGCGGGGGGAGACACTGAAGCTTTCTTT TRBJ1-1 TRBV28 - -
CASSRRGEISGTGSSGANVLTF TGTGCCAGCAGCCGACGGGGAGAGATTTCCGGGACAGGGAGCTCTGGGGCCAACGTCCTGACTTTC TRBJ2-6 TRBV19 TRBD1 -
CASNSEGANSPLHF TGTGCCAGCAATTCCGAGGGGGCTAATTCACCCCTCCACTTT TRBJ1-6 TRBV28 TRBD1 -
CASSYDAGGSYEQYF TGTGCCAGCAGTTACGACGCGGGAGGGTCCTACGAGCAGTACTTC TRBJ2-7 TRBV6-2/TRBV6-3 TRBD2 once
CASSLQGNYEQYF TGCGCCAGCAGCTTGCAGGGAAACTACGAGCAGTACTTC TRBJ2-7 TRBV5-1 - -
CASSTGVRGYEQYF TGTGCCAGTAGTACCGGGGTTAGAGGCTACGAGCAGTACTTC TRBJ2-7 TRBV19 - -
CATSEPKDRTRKLFF TGTGCCACCAGTGAACCTAAGGACAGAACTCGTAAGCTGTTTTTT TRBJ2-2 TRBV24-1 - -
CSVQDRDSLRDEQYF TGCAGCGTCCAAGACCGGGACTCCCTGAGGGACGAGCAGTACTTC TRBJ2-7 TRBV29-1 - -
CASRSDGPMIDEQYF TGTGCCAGCAGATCTGATGGGCCGATGATCGACGAGCAGTACTTC TRBJ2-7 TRBV5-4 - -
CASSLSGTQLLVHF TGTGCCAGCAGCTTATCCGGGACACAACTTTTGGTGCACTTC TRBJ2-7 TRBV11-2 - -
CAIRVDRASSGANVLTF TGTGCCATCAGGGTGGACAGGGCAAGCTCTGGGGCCAACGTCCTGACTTTC TRBJ2-6 TRBV10-3 TRBD1 -
CASSLVGLNTEAFF TGCGCCAGCAGCTTGGTGGGGCTGAACACTGAAGCTTTCTTT TRBJ1-1 TRBV5-1 - -
CASSRDSQETQYF TGTGCCAGCAGCCGGGACTCCCAAGAGACCCAGTACTTC TRBJ2-5 TRBV5-6 - -
CASSSRTTRSKETQYF TGTGCCAGCAGCTCCCGGACTACTAGGTCAAAAGAGACCCAGTACTTC TRBJ2-5 TRBV13 - -
CASSTGQGSYEQYF TGCGCCAGCAGCACGGGACAGGGGAGCTACGAGCAATACTTC TRBJ2-7 TRBV5-1 TRBD1 -
CASSLLGDSSGANVLTF TGCGCCAGCAGCTTGTTGGGGGACTCCTCTGGGGCCAACGTCCTGACTTTC TRBJ2-6 TRBV5-1 - -
CASSILPGLAQPQHF TGTGCCAGTAGTATTCTTCCAGGGTTGGCTCAGCCCCAGCATTTT TRBJ1-5 TRBV19 - -
CASSQGQANYGYTF TGTGCCAGCAGCCAGGGACAGGCTAACTATGGCTACACCTTC TRBJ1-2 TRBV5-4 TRBD1 -
CASSSFRDRGGWGYTF TGTGCCAGCAGTTCATTCCGGGACAGGGGGGGATGGGGCTACACCTTC TRBJ1-2 TRBV6-6 TRBD1 -
CASQNTGMERNTIYF TGTGCCTCCCAAAACACAGGGATGGAAAGAAACACCATATATTTT TRBJ1-3 TRBV3-1/TRBV3-2 - -
CASSLYGYGYTF TGTGCCAGCAGCTTATACGGCTATGGCTACACCTTC TRBJ1-2 TRBV7-2 - -